A selection of T cell receptor beta chains follows, all from one sample in a study of CD8 T cells in Susac syndrome. Via MiXCR, TCRdb re-called the immunoSEQ multiplex PCR reads, giving one row per CDR3 protein. This sample yields 130,000 to 150,000 distinct CDR3 sequences, of which roughly 95% are seen a single time; nearly 0.085% belongs to the top ten. The sample comprised CD4+ T cells from PBMCs. The receptors here all came from a human donor in good health. Both conserved end residues are part of each CDR3.

>TRBV24-1|TRBJ1-5
CATSDPKGFGRQPQHF
>TRBV12-5|TRBJ2-5
CASGLAQGPQETQYF
>TRBV25-1|TRBJ2-1
CASSGVNNEQFF
>TRBV30|TRBJ2-7
CAWRREEDREEQYF
>TRBV4-2|TRBJ2-3
CASSLRTSGRSTDTQYF
>TRBV27|TRBJ2-2
CASSLTSGTFGELFF
>TRBV20-1|TRBJ1-2
CSARTSVPQIGGYTF
>TRBV12-3/TRBV12-4|TRBJ1-5
CASSFGSRAQPQHF
>TRBV5-1|TRBJ2-7
CASSLEAYEQYF
>TRBV18|TRBJ2-7
CASSPQREGTYEQYF
>TRBV20-1|TRBJ2-3
CSASDSPRGTQYF
>TRBV29-1|TRBJ1-2
CSVAGGGGYGYTF
>TRBV12-3/TRBV12-4|TRBJ2-1
CASSFLTSSGDHNEQFF
>TRBV30|TRBJ2-3
CACQLGFWGLPTDTQYF
>TRBV20-1|TRBJ2-6
CSARPPTFSGANVLTF
>TRBV20-1|TRBJ1-4
CSASEMKKLFF
>TRBV14|TRBJ2-7
CASSLLDLNEQYF
>TRBV6-5|TRBJ2-7
CASGTSARQYF
>TRBV5-6|TRBJ2-7
CASSRLAGDEQYF
>TRBV10-3|TRBJ1-2
CAISEWGTDGYTF
>TRBV24-1|TRBJ2-2
CATSDPTTNTGELFF
>TRBV2|TRBJ2-7
CASSVSSGTLSYEQYF
>TRBV29-1|TRBJ2-5
CSLRLANQETQYF
>TRBV12-3/TRBV12-4|TRBJ2-7
CASSSHPLAGEQYF
>TRBV28|TRBJ1-2
CASSFYRGNGYTF
>TRBV18|TRBJ2-6
CASSPEGPGANVLTF
>TRBV29-1|TRBJ1-1
CSAIRGLGNTEAFF
>TRBV3-1|TRBJ1-2
CASSQVGGFDGYTF
>TRBV14|TRBJ2-1
CASSHGYNEQFF
>TRBV20-1|TRBJ2-5
CSARAPTLAGGTQYF
>TRBV7-9|TRBJ2-3
CASHRPLADTQYF
>TRBV9|TRBJ2-3
CASSVQAAYSTDTQYF
>TRBV14|TRBJ1-2
CASSRASYREGYTF
>TRBV18|TRBJ2-4
CASSSTDNKNIQYF
>TRBV20-1|TRBJ2-2
CSAGRLGRVAGELFF
>TRBV29-1|TRBJ1-1
CSVSGQGGTEAFF
>TRBV7-6|TRBJ2-2
CASSAPDRHTGELFF
>TRBV24-1|TRBJ2-6
CATSDPGTGDGANVLTF
>TRBV29-1|TRBJ1-1
CGGGGGNTEAFF
>TRBV24-1|TRBJ2-5
CATSDLRSTPHQQETQYF
>TRBV27|TRBJ2-2
CASSLAGTGFTGELFF